This T cell receptor beta chain was profiled in a study of regulatory T cells in long-lasting Graves disease (dated by TCRdb to the early 2020s). In the study overall: Persistent Graves' disease was defined as antithyroid drug treatment for over 5 years with persistently positive TSH receptor autoantibodies. Persistent Graves' disease patients were compared with newly diagnosed Graves' disease patients by peripheral blood TCR sequencing and RNA sequencing. The study was conducted in China and was registered as a clinical trial. A total of roughly 35 samples underwent TCR sequencing: about 13 from persistent and roughly 20 from newly diagnosed Graves' disease patients. On average, persistent Graves' disease patients in the clinical cohort had been on antithyroid drugs for approximately ten years.

In regard to this clonotype: Its antigen is currently not known. A much larger clone differs from this one at a single base, so this may be a read error.

General study outcomes and caveats: A larger number of public clonotypes was shared among persistent patients (more than 2,500) than among newly diagnosed patients (roughly 930). Lower TCR Shannon entropy and fewer highly expanded clones were observed in persistent Graves' disease patients than in newly diagnosed patients, which suggested clonal expansion. As a limitation, the authors acknowledged that the small sample size may reduce accuracy. Sequencing and analysis were limited to the TCR beta chain. Only peripheral blood was studied, because thyroid tissue, the primary lesion, was inaccessible.

Reading the label with the study, this specimen's time point is: persistent/refractory GD, antithyroid drugs over 5 years with positive TRAb. RNA was extracted from PBMCs in TRIzol for both TCR sequencing and RNA sequencing. The diagnosis of Graves' disease was made according to American Thyroid Association guidelines. Patients for the study were recruited at an endocrinology department in Xi'an, China. From each patient, 7.5 to 9.5 milliliters of peripheral blood was collected into an EDTA anticoagulant tube. PBMCs were isolated by Ficoll Paque Plus density gradient separation without further T cell sorting. RNA quality was checked with an Agilent 2100 Bioanalyzer and agarose gel, and concentration with a NanoDrop 2000. The library was prepared using multiplex PCR. Reads for this sample came from an Illumina HiSeq 4000. iRepertoire HTBI primers and Arm-PCR amplification of CDR3 regions were used to construct TCR beta libraries. PCR products were gel purified before sequencing. The paper's processing steps were these. Gene usage analysis of CDR3 amino acid clonotypes used the approximately 62 TRBV and about 13 TRBJ segments found across samples. Filtered high-quality paired reads were merged into contigs using COPE and FqMerger. BLAST was used to align contigs to IMGT TRBV, TRBD and TRBJ reference genes, and CDR3 was defined according to IMGT. Any clonotype with a frequency above 0.1% was counted as a highly expanded clone. Shannon entropy served as the measure of repertoire diversity, while the Gini coefficient captured V-J evenness. Public clonotypes were defined as clonotypes shared by more than one individual. TCRdb trimmed public reads at Q25 via fastp, called clones via MiXCR and kept in-frame beta chains. CDR3 protein duplicates are merged, each entry listing the most common genes and DNA. None of the V and J calls come from the authors' own analysis; TCRdb made them. Counted in this sample were over 650,000 distinct CDR3 sequences; around 30% of them appeared once. 40% to 55% of the sample lies in the top ten.

The receptor's source is a female donor with Graves disease. Sequenced material: peripheral blood mononuclear cells (PBMCs), taken when the disease was refractory, from a patient treated with antithyroid drugs.

The CDR3 loop reads CAGRPGQVHGQYF. The bases read TGTGCCGGACGACCGGGACAAGTCCACGGGCAGTACTTC. This receptor chain uses TRBV2 and TRBJ2-7, and perhaps TRBD1 as D gene, on 6 matching bases. CDR1 and CDR2 (SNHLY, FYNNEI) derive from the germline V gene. Measured from the cysteine to the phenylalanine, the CDR3 is 13 residues long. Left in the record is the CDR3 DNA by itself, 39 bases read in frame from the first base. V sheds 11 bases and J sheds 9 bases, leaving 23 bases between their ends.